The clone carrying this TCR beta chain occurred once. Looked up from germline, CDR1 is MNHEY and CDR2 is SVGAGI. This CDR3 has 15 amino acids. V was clipped by 9 bases and J by 3 bases, with 18 bases between them. The data were taken from a study of blood T cell repertoires in COVID-19. Study overall: There were acute and convalescent COVID-19 samples, and they came from the United States, Italy and Spain. In each case, the material was cDNA or gDNA derived from T cells, B-cell-depleted T cells, or PBMCs.

As processed by the authors: How many nucleated cells were present was estimated from reference gene primer amplification. Assay used: immunoSEQ multiplex PCR; TCRdb lists only in-frame clones, some missing. The DNA was the basis for D and trimming; V, J and clone size are from that table. The sample carries roughly 120,000 clones, 70% to 90% recorded once. V is TRBV6-5 and J is TRBJ1-5; TRBD1 is a possible D gene (5 bases). What was sequenced was peripheral blood. The receptor's source is a man in his forties with acute or convalescent COVID-19. The CDR3 DNA is TGTGCCAGTTGTTTCCTTCCAGGGTTCAATCAGCCCCAGCATTTT. Its protein product is CASCFLPGFNQPQHF.